These 5 T cell receptor beta chains were all obtained from the same sample, sequenced in a study of T cell repertoires in cytomegalovirus infection. These TCRs are of unknown antigen specificity. MiXCR, applied by TCRdb to the reads, yields one record per CDR3 protein. Of roughly 730,000 distinct CDR3 sequences in the sample, approximately 33% were seen once. The source material was cultured PBMCs, sampled from culture after CMV antigen stimulation. These receptor sequences come from a human donor in good health (CMV status not recorded). Some clones in this sample may be carry-over from other donors' samples.

Only a few counts were recorded for this clonotype. The rearrangement uses TRBV20-1 and TRBJ2-7; tentative D call: TRBD2 (5 bases). Germline V CDR1 and CDR2: DFQATT, SNEGSKA (reference sequence). Trimming removed 3 bases at V and 4 bases at J, with 10 bases between. The CDR3 spans 12 residues. The CDR3 is CSASRPGYEQYF. The CDR3 nucleotides read TGCAGTGCTAGCCGTCCGGGATACGAGCAGTACTTC.

This clonotype appeared many times. This chain uses TRBV29-1 with TRBJ2-1; D unresolved. V lost 1 base and J lost 5, with 15 bases in between. CDR3 size: 15 residues. Germline V CDR1 and CDR2: SQVTM, ANQGSEA. The CDR3 DNA reads TGCAGCGTTGAAGGAGACTTGAGTATAGACAATGAGCAGTTCTTC. It translates to CSVEGDLSIDNEQFF.

A few counts support this clonotype. The V and J genes are TRBV19 and TRBJ1-2; 8 bases align to TRBD1. This CDR3 has 11 amino acids. J lost 8 bases, V lost 9 bases, and 5 bases had no gene match. CDR1 and CDR2 from the germline V gene are LNHDA and SQIVND (reference sequence). This CDR3 is CASKDRGGYTF. CDR3 DNA: TGTGCCAGCAAAGACAGGGGCGGCTACACCTTC. Variable domain in full (rest from reference TRBV19 and TRBJ1-2): DGGITQSPKYLFRKEGQNVTLSCEQNLNHDAMYWYRQDPGQGLRLIYYSQIVNDFQKGDIAEGYSVSREKKESFPLTVTSAQKNPTAFYLCASKDRGGYTFGSGTRLTVV.

At least ten counts were recorded for this clonotype. The J gene is TRBJ1-5, the V gene TRBV7-2; a weak D match, TRBD1 (5 bases). Germline V CDR1 and CDR2: SGHTA, FQGNSA. The length of the CDR3 is 13 residues. Between the trimmed V and J ends, which lost 6 bases and 7 bases, there was a span of 13 bases. The CDR3 bases are TGTGCCAGCAGTCCCCTGGGGCGACAGCCCCAGCATTTT. It specifies CASSPLGRQPQHF.

The rearrangement links TRBV7-2 to TRBJ1-6, with D possibly being TRBD1 (6 bases). This CDR3 has 14 amino acids. V was cut by 4 bases and J by 8 bases, with 12 bases left in between. Germline CDR1 reads SGHTA; CDR2 reads FQGNSA. CDR3 sequence: CASSYGQWDSPLHF. CDR3 in DNA: TGTGCCAGCAGCTACGGACAGTGGGATTCACCCCTCCACTTT.